This TCR beta chain emerged from a study of T-cell memory formation after mild COVID-19. As concerns this clonotype: The target antigen is unknown.

TCRdb reanalysed the 5' RACE reads using MiXCR and keeps one entry per CDR3 protein. The sample has 210,000 or so distinct CDR3 sequences, about 27% seen once. Study conclusions and caveats: Certain responding clones were present in pre-infection memory, suggesting participation of cross-reactive memory.

V lost 6 bases, J lost 5 bases, and 13 bases stayed unmatched. From germline, CDR1 is MNHEY and CDR2 SVGEGT. CDR3 length: 17 amino acids. J is TRBJ2-2 and V is TRBV6-2 or TRBV6-3; 9 bases are a match to TRBD2. This clonotype originated in an adult woman who had mild COVID-19 (a few samples of this study predate the infection). Cell type and time point are not known. Material for sequencing was PBMCs or a T cell subset sorted from them (not recorded which). CDR3 coding DNA: TGTGCCAGCAGCCGTAGCGGGAGTCTGCTTCAAACCGGGGAGCTGTTTTTT. Amino acids: CASSRSGSLLQTGELFF.